This T cell receptor (beta chain) was obtained from a study of blood T cell repertoires in COVID-19. Study information: In each case, the material was cDNA or gDNA derived from T cells, B-cell-depleted T cells, or PBMCs.

In germline, CDR1 is SEHNR, CDR2 FQNEAQ (reference sequence). Unmatched junction bases numbered 9, after V lost 1 base and J lost 8 bases. This CDR3 spans 16 amino acids. The assay was immunoSEQ multiplex PCR, and TCRdb's table has in-frame clones only and misses some. The sample lists about 190,000 clones, less than 90% occurring once. The receptor's source is a young man with acute or convalescent COVID-19. The chain combines TRBV7-9 with TRBJ2-1; 9 bases map to TRBD2. Sequencing was done on a sample of peripheral blood. Here the CDR3 reads CASSLVFSGRPDEQFF. The DNA for the CDR3 is TGTGCCAGCAGCTTAGTATTTAGCGGGAGACCCGATGAGCAGTTCTTC.